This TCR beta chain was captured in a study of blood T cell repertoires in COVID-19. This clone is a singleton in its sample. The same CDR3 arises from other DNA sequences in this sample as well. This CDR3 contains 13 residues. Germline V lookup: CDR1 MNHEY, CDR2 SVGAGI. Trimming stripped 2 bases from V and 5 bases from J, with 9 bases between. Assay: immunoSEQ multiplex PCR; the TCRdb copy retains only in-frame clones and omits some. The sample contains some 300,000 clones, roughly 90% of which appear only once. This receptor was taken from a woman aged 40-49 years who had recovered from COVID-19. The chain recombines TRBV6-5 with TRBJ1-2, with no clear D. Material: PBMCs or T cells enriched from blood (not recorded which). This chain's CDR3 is CASSYDGGYGYTF. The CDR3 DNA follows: TGTGCCAGCAGTTACGATGGCGGATATGGCTACACCTTC.